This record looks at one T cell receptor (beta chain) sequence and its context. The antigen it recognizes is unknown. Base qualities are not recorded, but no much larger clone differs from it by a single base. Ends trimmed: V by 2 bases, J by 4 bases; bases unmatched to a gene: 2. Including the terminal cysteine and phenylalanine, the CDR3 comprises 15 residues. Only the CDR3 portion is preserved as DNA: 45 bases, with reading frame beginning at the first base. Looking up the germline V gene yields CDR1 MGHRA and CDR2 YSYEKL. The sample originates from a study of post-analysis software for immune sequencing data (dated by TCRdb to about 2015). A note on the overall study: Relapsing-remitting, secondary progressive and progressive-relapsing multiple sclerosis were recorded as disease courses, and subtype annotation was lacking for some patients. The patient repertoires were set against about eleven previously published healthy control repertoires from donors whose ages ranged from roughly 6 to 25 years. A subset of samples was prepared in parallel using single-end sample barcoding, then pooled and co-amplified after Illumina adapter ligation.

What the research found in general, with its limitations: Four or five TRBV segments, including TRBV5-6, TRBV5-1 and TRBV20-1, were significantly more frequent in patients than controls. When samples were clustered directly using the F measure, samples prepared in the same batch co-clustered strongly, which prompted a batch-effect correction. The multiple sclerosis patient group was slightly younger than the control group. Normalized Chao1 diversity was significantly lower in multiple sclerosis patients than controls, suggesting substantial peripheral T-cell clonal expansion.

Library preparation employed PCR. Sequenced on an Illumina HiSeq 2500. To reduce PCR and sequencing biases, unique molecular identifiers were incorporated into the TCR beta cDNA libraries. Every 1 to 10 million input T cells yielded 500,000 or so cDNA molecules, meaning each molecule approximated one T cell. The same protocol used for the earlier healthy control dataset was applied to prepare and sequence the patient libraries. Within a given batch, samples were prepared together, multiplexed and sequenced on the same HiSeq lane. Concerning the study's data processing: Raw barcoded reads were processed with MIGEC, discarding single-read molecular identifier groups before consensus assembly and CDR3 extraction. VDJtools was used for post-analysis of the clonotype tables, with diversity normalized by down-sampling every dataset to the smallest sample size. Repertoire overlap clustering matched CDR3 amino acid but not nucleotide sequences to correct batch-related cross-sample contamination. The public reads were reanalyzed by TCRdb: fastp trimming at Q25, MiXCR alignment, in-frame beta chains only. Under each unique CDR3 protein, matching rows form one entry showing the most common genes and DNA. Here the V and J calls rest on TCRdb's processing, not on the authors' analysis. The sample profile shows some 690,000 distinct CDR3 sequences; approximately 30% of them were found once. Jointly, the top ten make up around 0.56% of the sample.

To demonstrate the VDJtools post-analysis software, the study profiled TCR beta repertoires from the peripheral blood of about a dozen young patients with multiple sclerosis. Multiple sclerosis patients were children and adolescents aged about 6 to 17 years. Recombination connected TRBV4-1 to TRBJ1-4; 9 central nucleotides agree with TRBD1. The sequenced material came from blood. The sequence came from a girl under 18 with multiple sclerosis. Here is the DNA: TGCGCCAGCAGCCAAACAGGGGGCATTAATGAAAAACTGTTTTTT. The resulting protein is CASSQTGGINEKLFF.